The 25 T cell receptor beta chains below were found in one sample sequenced in a study of response to subunit inactivated influenza vaccine. TCRdb re-derived calls from the RT-PCR reads in MiXCR, one entry per CDR3 protein. The table includes 600,000 to 700,000 distinct CDR3 sequences, approximately 15% detected once. Sequences were derived from PBMCs from blood, sampled 14 days before vaccination. All receptors derive from a man aged 45-60 years who received an inactivated influenza vaccine.

This clonotype was counted a few times. The chain uses TRBV6-5 and TRBJ1-1; D is undetermined. Germline V CDR1 and CDR2: MNHEY, SVGAGI. The CDR3 has 14 amino acids. V shed 4 bases and J shed 5 bases, with 14 bases lying between them. CDR3 sequence (DNA): TGTGCCAGCAGTTGGCGGGGAGTCGTTACTGAAGCTTTCTTT. Amino acid sequence: CASSWRGVVTEAFF.

This clonotype was detected a few times. The J gene is TRBJ2-4, the V gene TRBV20-1, with D possibly matching TRBD2 (6 bases). Looked up from germline, CDR1 is DFQATT and CDR2 is SNEGSKA (reference sequence). V was cut by 1 base and J by 6 bases, with 16 bases left in between. The CDR3 runs to 15 residues. The CDR3 nucleotides read TGCAGTGCTAGAGTTGGGGGGAGTATCGGAAACATTCAGTACTTC. This translates into CSARVGGSIGNIQYF.

This clonotype was observed a handful of times. The chain recombines TRBV4-1 with TRBJ1-2; 8 bases fit TRBD1. The germline CDR1 and CDR2 sequences are MGHRA and YSYEKL. This CDR3 has 16 amino acids. V lost 1 base and J lost 4; bases outside the gene matches: 8. CDR3 region: CASSQGLTGVFYGYTF. The CDR3 bases are TGCGCCAGCAGCCAAGGGCTGACAGGGGTGTTCTATGGCTACACCTTC.

The sample holds a few counts of this clonotype. The J gene is TRBJ2-5, the V gene TRBV20-1, with D tentatively TRBD2 (6 bases). V lost 3 bases and J lost 5, with 13 bases in between. Germline V gene sequence: CDR1 DFQATT, CDR2 SNEGSKA (reference sequence). The CDR3 extends over 13 amino acids. CDR3 nucleotide sequence: TGCAGTGCTAGTTCCGGAGGGAGGGAGACCCAGTACTTC. Its protein is CSASSGGRETQYF.

This clonotype has just a few counts. The chain carries TRBV7-2 and TRBJ1-5; the D is unclear. V was pared by 8 bases and J by 4 bases, with 15 bases between. The germline V gene has CDR1 SGHTA and CDR2 FQGNSA. This CDR3 spans 14 amino acids. The CDR3 spells CASASDGSNQPQHF. The CDR3 DNA reads as TGTGCCAGCGCTTCGGACGGATCGAATCAGCCCCAGCATTTT. Based on the CDR3 plus reference TRBV7-2 and TRBJ1-5, the full variable domain is GAGVSQSPSNKVTEKGKDVELRCDPISGHTALYWYRQSLGQGLEFLIYFQGNSAPDKSGLPSDRFSAERTGGSVSTLTIQRTQQEDSAVYLCASASDGSNQPQHFGDGTRLSIL.

This clonotype was recorded a few times. The chain recombines TRBV7-2 with TRBJ1-2; D unclear. CDR3 size: 12 residues. Per germline, CDR1 SGHTA and CDR2 FQGNSA. The ends were cut back, 6 bases at V and 5 bases at J, with 10 bases in the middle. The CDR3 nucleotides read TGTGCCAGCAGTTCGAGGTTATATGGCTACACCTTC. This gives the protein CASSSRLYGYTF. The full variable domain, with the rest looked up from reference TRBV7-2 and TRBJ1-2, is GAGVSQSPSNKVTEKGKDVELRCDPISGHTALYWYRQSLGQGLEFLIYFQGNSAPDKSGLPSDRFSAERTGGSVSTLTIQRTQQEDSAVYLCASSSRLYGYTFGSGTRLTVV.

At least ten counts were recorded for this clonotype. The rearrangement uses TRBV15 and TRBJ2-1; TRBD2 matches 7 bases. Germline V gene lookup returns CDR1 LNHNV and CDR2 YYDKDF (reference sequence). The CDR3 is made up of 16 amino acids. Losses at the gene ends were 0 bases for V and 5 bases for J; bases not matched to a gene: 7. The DNA of the CDR3 is TGTGCCACCAGCAGAGATCGTGCGGCGGGGGACAATGAGCAGTTCTTC. Protein product: CATSRDRAAGDNEQFF.

The chain uses TRBV15 and TRBJ1-5; no reliable D call. The V and J ends lost 0 bases and 6 bases respectively, with 15 bases between them. This CDR3 is 16 amino acids long. Germline CDR1 is LNHNV and CDR2 is YYDKDF (reference sequence). CDR3 DNA sequence: TGTGCCACCAGCAGAGATAGTAGGGAAGGAGGTCAGCCCCAGCATTTT. It encodes CATSRDSREGGQPQHF. The complete variable domain, with remaining parts taken from reference TRBV15 and TRBJ1-5, reads DAMVIQNPRYQVTQFGKPVTLSCSQTLNHNVMYWYQQKSSQAPKLLFHYYDKDFNNEADTPDNFQSRRPNTSFCFLDIRSPGLGDTAMYLCATSRDSREGGQPQHFGDGTRLSIL.

This chain's CDR3 is CSARGGQRWSETQYF. As DNA, the CDR3 is TGCAGTGCTAGGGGTGGACAGCGTTGGTCAGAGACCCAGTACTTC. V gene TRBV20-1 combines with J gene TRBJ2-5; TRBD1 is a possible D gene (6 bases). In germline, CDR1 is DFQATT, CDR2 SNEGSKA (reference sequence). Between the trimmed V and J ends, which lost 3 bases and 4 bases, there was a span of 18 bases. The CDR3 runs 15 residues.

The genes are TRBV20-1 and TRBJ2-3, with D possibly TRBD2 on 6 matching bases. Germline-derived CDR1 and CDR2 are DFQATT and SNEGSKA (reference sequence). V was pared by 6 bases and J by 5 bases, with 21 bases between. The CDR3 loop spans 15 amino acids. CDR3 bases: TGCAGTGCCGGCGGGGACCCGCAATCGGGAGATACGCAGTATTTT. This encodes CSAGGDPQSGDTQYF.

A word on this clonotype: The junction differs from germline at one of its ends, possibly a read error. The chain has TRBV5-1 and TRBJ2-3, with D possibly being TRBD1 (5 bases). Germline lookup yields CDR1 SGHRS and CDR2 YFSETQ. CDR3 size: 15 residues. CDR3 region: CASSFKGSPTDTQYF. The CDR3 region has the DNA TGCGCCAGCAGCTTTAAGGGGTCCCCCACAGATACGCAATATTTT. The full variable domain, with the rest looked up from reference TRBV5-1 and TRBJ2-3, is KAGVTQTPRYLIKTRGQQVTLSCSPISGHRSVSWYQQTPGQGLQFLFEYFSETQRNKGNFPGRFSGRQFSNSRSEMNVSTLELGDSALYLCASSFKGSPTDTQYFGPGTRLTVL.

There are many counts of this clonotype. Sequence at one end of the junction differs from germline and may be a read error. The V gene is TRBV5-1, the J gene TRBJ2-1, with D perhaps TRBD2 (6 bases). CDR1 and CDR2 from the germline V gene are SGHRS and YFSETQ. This CDR3 has 15 residues. Here the CDR3 DNA reads TGTGCCAGCAGCTTAGAGGGGACTTCTTACAATGAGCAGTTCTTC. The encoded protein is CASSLEGTSYNEQFF.

This clonotype has only a few counts. The chain couples TRBV12-3 or TRBV12-4 to TRBJ1-5; D call uncertain. V was cut by 5 bases and J by 5 bases, with 16 bases left in between. The CDR3 extends over 15 amino acids. The CDR3: CASSSWAGGYQPQHF. The CDR3, as DNA: TGTGCCAGCAGTAGCTGGGCAGGAGGGTATCAGCCCCAGCATTTT.

This clonotype showed up just a few times. This chain joins TRBV28 and TRBJ1-3; D gene unclear. Trimming stripped 4 bases from V and 0 bases from J, with 13 bases between. The CDR3 covers 16 residues. Germline V gives CDR1 MDHEN, CDR2 SYDVKM. CDR3 sequence (DNA): TGTGCCAGCAGTTCTCCAGCCGGGCGCTCTGGAAACACCATATATTTT. Translated, it gives CASSSPAGRSGNTIYF.

This clonotype was counted a few times. V and J are TRBV7-3 and TRBJ2-1; 12 bases fit TRBD2. The CDR3 is 19 amino acids. The germline gives CDR1 SGHTA, CDR2 FQGTGA. J gave up 7 bases and V 2 bases, and 15 bases lay outside the gene matches. CDR3 loop: CASSLSATILAGGPNEQFF. Here the CDR3 DNA reads TGTGCCAGCAGCTTATCCGCTACAATCCTAGCGGGAGGGCCAAATGAGCAGTTCTTC.

The CDR3 is CASSVQGSGYEQYF. CDR3 bases: TGTGCCAGCAGCGTCCAGGGTAGCGGCTACGAGCAGTACTTC. The rearrangement links TRBV9 to TRBJ2-7, with D tentatively TRBD2 (6 bases). V shed 2 bases and J shed 3 bases, with 12 bases lying between them. Germline values: CDR1 SGDLS, CDR2 YYNGEE. This CDR3 contains 14 residues. The full variable domain, in which reference TRBV9 and TRBJ2-7 provide the parts outside the CDR3, is DSGVTQTPKHLITATGQRVTLRCSPRSGDLSVYWYQQSLDQGLQFLIQYYNGEERAKGNILERFSAQQFPDLHSELNLSSLELGDSALYFCASSVQGSGYEQYFGPGTRLTVT.

This clonotype has a handful of counts. The V call is TRBV7-9, the J call TRBJ1-1, with TRBD1 as a possible D gene (5 bases). Trimming left V 0 bases short and J 0 bases short, with 11 bases between. The CDR3 is 16 amino acids. Germline V gives CDR1 SEHNR, CDR2 FQNEAQ (reference sequence). CDR3 in DNA: TGTGCCAGCAGCTTAGCGTGGCAGGGCATGAACACTGAAGCTTTCTTT. It is translated as CASSLAWQGMNTEAFF.

This chain connects TRBV6-2 or TRBV6-3 to TRBJ2-7; a possible D gene is TRBD2 (6 bases). This CDR3 region has 14 residues. The V gene's germline CDR1 is MNHEY and CDR2 SVGEGT. The V gene lost 2 bases and the J gene lost 0 bases, with 8 bases spanning the gap. CDR3 sequence (DNA): TGTGCCAGCAGTTACGCGGGAATCTCCTACGAGCAGTACTTC. Residues: CASSYAGISYEQYF.

This clonotype came up a few times. The chain employs TRBV4-3 and TRBJ2-7; D gene unclear. The CDR3 runs 15 residues. The V end was cut by 2 bases, the J end by 3 bases, with 14 bases between. CDR1 is LGHNA, CDR2 YSLEER, per germline. CDR3 residues: CASSQRREGNYEQYF. CDR3 DNA: TGCGCCAGCAGCCAACGAAGGGAAGGAAACTACGAGCAGTACTTC.

The J gene is TRBJ2-5, the V gene TRBV7-9; TRBD2 agrees at 11 bases. Germline assignment: CDR1 SEHNR and CDR2 FQNEAQ (reference sequence). The length of the CDR3 is 16 residues. The junction had 6 bases not matched to a gene; V was cut back by 4 bases and J by 2 bases. Here the CDR3 reads CASSWPGLADQETQYF. In DNA form, the CDR3 reads TGTGCCAGCAGCTGGCCGGGACTAGCGGATCAAGAGACCCAGTACTTC.

The rearrangement joins TRBV7-9 to TRBJ2-5; TRBD1 might be the D (5 bases). Trimming removed 3 bases from V and 5 bases from J, with 16 bases in between. Germline V lookup: CDR1 SEHNR, CDR2 FQNEAQ (reference sequence). This CDR3 is built from 15 residues. CDR3 loop: CASSFAGRKGETQYF. The CDR3 DNA is TGTGCCAGCAGCTTTGCAGGGCGCAAGGGGGAGACCCAGTACTTC.

The chain combines TRBV5-1 with TRBJ2-3, with a weak D call TRBD2 (5 bases). Germline V gives CDR1 SGHRS, CDR2 YFSETQ. The CDR3 has 17 residues. V was shortened by 1 base and J by 4 bases, with 19 bases between the two germline ends. The CDR3 DNA is TGCGCCAGCAGCTTGAACGGGAACCCCTTCAGCGCAGATACGCAGTATTTT. It encodes CASSLNGNPFSADTQYF.

This clonotype has a handful of counts. The chain joins TRBV10-2 to TRBJ2-2; 8 bases line up with TRBD1. V shed 5 bases and J 4 bases; nucleotides not matched to a gene: 9. The CDR3 is made up of 16 amino acids. Per germline, CDR1 WSHSY and CDR2 SAAADI. In nucleotides, the CDR3 is TGCGCCAGCAGTCGATCAGGGGGCCTAAGCACCGGGGAGCTGTTTTTT. This translates into CASSRSGGLSTGELFF.

The J gene is TRBJ2-1, the V gene TRBV5-1; tentatively, D is TRBD2 (5 bases). The CDR3 contains 16 residues. V lost 2 bases, J lost 7 bases, and 19 bases lay in between. CDR1 and CDR2 (germline): SGHRS, YFSETQ. CDR3 residues: CASSFISSRIGNEQFF. The CDR3, as DNA: TGCGCCAGCAGCTTCATATCTAGCAGGATCGGGAATGAGCAGTTCTTC.

The rearrangement links TRBV14 to TRBJ2-1; no firm D call. The length of the CDR3 is 11 residues. CDR1 and CDR2 (germline): SGHDN, FVKESK. Trimming shortened V by 2 bases and J by 12 bases, and 8 bases separated the two germline ends. CDR3 residues: CASSQWYWQFF. CDR3 DNA: TGTGCCAGCAGCCAATGGTACTGGCAGTTCTTC.